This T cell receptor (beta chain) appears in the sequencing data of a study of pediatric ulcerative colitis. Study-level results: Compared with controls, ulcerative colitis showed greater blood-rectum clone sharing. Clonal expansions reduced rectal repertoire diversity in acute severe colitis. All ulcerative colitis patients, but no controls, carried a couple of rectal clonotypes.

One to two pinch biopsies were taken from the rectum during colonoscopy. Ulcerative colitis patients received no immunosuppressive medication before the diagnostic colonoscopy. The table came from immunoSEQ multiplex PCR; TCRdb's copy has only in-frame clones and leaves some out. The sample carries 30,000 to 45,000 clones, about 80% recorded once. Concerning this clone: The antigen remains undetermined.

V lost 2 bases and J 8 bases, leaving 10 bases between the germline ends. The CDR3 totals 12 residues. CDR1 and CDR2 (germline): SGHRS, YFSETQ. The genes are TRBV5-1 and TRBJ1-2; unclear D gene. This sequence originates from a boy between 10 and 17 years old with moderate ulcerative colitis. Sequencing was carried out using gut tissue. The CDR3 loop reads CASSLFAGGYTF. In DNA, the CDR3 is TGCGCCAGCAGCTTATTTGCTGGGGGCTACACCTTC.